This passage covers 12 T cell receptor beta chains from one sample sequenced in a study of post-analysis software for immune sequencing data (dated by TCRdb to 2013 to 2016). The study at large found these results: Significantly higher frequencies in patients than in controls were found for a handful of TRBV segments, including TRBV5-6, TRBV5-1 and TRBV20-1.

Their antigens remain unidentified. The protocol used for the library was PCR. Sequencing relied on an Illumina HiSeq 2500. To reduce PCR and sequencing biases, unique molecular identifiers were built into the TCR beta cDNA libraries. TCRdb redid the processing of the public reads, applying fastp at Q25 and MiXCR, and retained in-frame beta chains. Rows merge per CDR3 protein into single entries with the most common DNA and genes. The sample table shows almost 700,000 distinct CDR3 sequences, and around 64% are seen once. Around 10% of the sample rests with the top ten. The source material was blood. The origin of the receptors is a girl aged 2 to 9 with multiple sclerosis.

The chain has TRBV5-1 and TRBJ2-5, with TRBD2 matching over 8 bases. With V trimmed by 0 bases and J by 4 bases, 5 bases remained unmatched. The CDR3 has 15 residues. CDR1 and CDR2 from the germline V gene are SGHRS and YFSETQ. The DNA for the CDR3 is TGCGCCAGCAGCTTGGATCGGGGGGGCCGAGAGACCCAGTACTTC. Its protein is CASSLDRGGRETQYF.

This clonotype was counted between two and nine times. The CDR3 nucleotides are TGCGCCAGCAACCTAGCGGGCTCCGGGGGGGAGACCCAGTACTTC. Amino acids: CASNLAGSGGETQYF. The rearrangement links TRBV5-1 to TRBJ2-5, with 8 bases fitting TRBD2. The V gene end was trimmed by 6 bases and the J gene end by 5 bases; junction bases not matched to a gene: 12. The germline V gene has CDR1 SGHRS and CDR2 YFSETQ. There are 15 residues in the CDR3.

This clonotype occurred a few times. The chain's CDR3 is CASSEQGSYTDTQYF. The CDR3 DNA follows: TGCGCCAGCAGTGAGCAGGGATCCTACACAGATACGCAGTATTTT. The chain couples TRBV10-2 to TRBJ2-3, with a tentative D call TRBD1 (5 bases). This CDR3 has 15 amino acids. Germline lookup yields CDR1 WSHSY and CDR2 SAAADI. Between the trimmed V and J ends, which lost 2 bases and 2 bases, there was a span of 11 bases.

V is TRBV18 and J is TRBJ2-3; D gene ambiguous. The V and J ends lost 0 bases and 5 bases respectively, with 6 bases between them. The CDR3 has 13 residues. Germline V gene sequence: CDR1 KGHSH, CDR2 LQKENI. This chain's CDR3 is CASSPPAIDTQYF. CDR3 DNA: TGTGCCAGCTCACCACCGGCGATAGATACGCAGTATTTT.

This clonotype showed up just once. The gene calls are TRBV27 and TRBJ1-5; no firm D call. V was clipped by 3 bases and J by 4 bases, with 13 bases between them. Germline V gives CDR1 MNHEY, CDR2 SMNVEV (reference sequence). The CDR3 consists of 15 residues. CDR3 nucleotides: TGTGCCAGCAGTTTTTCCCGGGGTGGGAATCAGCCCCAGCATTTT. Translated, it gives CASSFSRGGNQPQHF.

The chain has TRBV4-3 and TRBJ1-6; D uncertain. CDR3 length equals 15 residues. Germline V gene lookup returns CDR1 LGHNA and CDR2 YSLEER. Trimming removed 0 bases at V and 5 bases at J, with 8 bases between. In DNA, the CDR3 is TGCGCCAGCAGCCAAGATTGGCAGGATAATTCACCCCTCCACTTT. Translated, it gives CASSQDWQDNSPLHF.

V gene TRBV18 combines with J gene TRBJ2-1; D unresolved. The length of the CDR3 is 15 residues. Germline V gene lookup returns CDR1 KGHSH and CDR2 LQKENI. V was clipped by 1 base and J by 0 bases, with 7 bases between them. The CDR3 nucleotides are TGTGCCAGCTCACCACAGGTGTTCTCCTACAATGAGCAGTTCTTC. Translating gives CASSPQVFSYNEQFF.

Of note for this clonotype: One end of the junction fails to match germline, which may point to a read error. The chain recombines TRBV12-3 or TRBV12-4 with TRBJ2-7; maybe TRBD2 (6 bases). This CDR3 is built from 16 residues. The CDR3 DNA reads as TGTGCTAGCAGTTTAGCCCCCCCGGGAGCAACCTACGAGCAGTACTTC. Translating it yields CASSLAPPGATYEQYF.

This clonotype was counted only a few times. V and J are TRBV7-3 and TRBJ2-5; either TRBD1 or TRBD2 may fit D (5 bases each). Germline assignment: CDR1 SGHTA and CDR2 FQGTGA. This CDR3 region has 14 residues. The ends were cut back, 4 bases at V and 1 base at J, with 10 bases in the middle. CDR3 protein: CASSSGDVQETQYF. The CDR3 DNA follows: TGTGCCAGCAGCTCCGGGGACGTCCAAGAGACCCAGTACTTC.

The rearrangement uses TRBV5-1 and TRBJ1-1; 7 bases map to TRBD1. This CDR3 has 14 residues. Germline V gene data show CDR1 as SGHRS and CDR2 as YFSETQ. V was clipped by 1 base and J by 11 bases; unmatched bases: 11. The CDR3 DNA is TGCGCCAGCAGCTTGAGAGACAGGGCCACCGGGGCTTTCTTT. It translates to CASSLRDRATGAFF.

The sample holds a few counts of this clonotype. The V and J genes are TRBV20-1 and TRBJ2-5; TRBD2 agrees at 9 bases. Germline CDR1 is DFQATT and CDR2 is SNEGSKA (reference sequence). This CDR3 region has 17 residues. V gave up 4 bases and J gave up 5 bases; unmatched junction bases: 17. The CDR3 loop is CSAIIGAAGGFSETQYF. The CDR3 nucleotides are TGCAGTGCTATCATAGGGGCAGCGGGGGGTTTTAGCGAGACCCAGTACTTC.

This clonotype has just a few counts. The chain joins TRBV12-3 or TRBV12-4 to TRBJ2-7; D is uncertain. The CDR3 extends over 14 amino acids. The V end lost 5 bases, the J end lost 2 bases, and 13 bases lay between the germline ends. CDR3 sequence (DNA): TGTGCCAGCAGTCCTCCCGTCGGCGCCTACGAGCAGTACTTC. It specifies CASSPPVGAYEQYF.